This TCR beta chain emerged from a study of shared clonotypes between healthy human individuals. The study's findings and limits: The diversity represented, both genetic and in exposure history, was limited by few donors.

Assay used: immunoSEQ multiplex PCR; TCRdb lists only in-frame clones, some missing. The sample lists roughly 2 million clones; just under 95% were seen once. Naive CD8 isolation took CD45RO-negative cells positively selected for CCR7 and excluded terminally differentiated effector memory CD45RA+ cells. This CDR3 is 14 amino acids long. The junction had 7 bases not matched to a gene; V was cut back by 6 bases and J by 3 bases. The V gene's germline CDR1 is SGHRS and CDR2 YFSETQ. Details on this clone: No antigen is known for it.

This chain connects TRBV5-1 to TRBJ2-7, with 9 bases that match TRBD1. The sequenced material came from naive CD8+ T cells sorted from blood. This TCR was recovered from a man aged 18 to 30 in good health. Here the CDR3 reads CASTPGTGFYEQYF. In DNA form, the CDR3 reads TGCGCCAGCACCCCCGGGACAGGGTTCTACGAGCAGTACTTC.